The next 14 T cell receptor beta chains were all read from a single sample in a study of blood T cell repertoires in COVID-19. The table came from immunoSEQ multiplex PCR; TCRdb's copy has only in-frame clones and leaves some out. Here the sample spans more than 75,000 clones, 88% being singletons. Sequencing used peripheral blood. These receptors were obtained from a woman aged 80 or over with active COVID-19.

The chain is built from TRBV7-8 and TRBJ2-3, with D maybe TRBD2 (5 bases). The germline CDR1 and CDR2 sequences are SGHVS and FQNEAQ. The CDR3 contains 17 residues. V was shortened by 0 bases and J by 7 bases, with 20 bases between the two germline ends. CDR3: CASSLARAGGRQNTQYF. DNA of the CDR3: TGTGCCAGCAGCTTAGCAAGGGCGGGTGGGCGTCAGAATACGCAGTATTTT.

The chain carries TRBV29-1 and TRBJ2-5; TRBD2 is a possible D gene (6 bases). With 8 bases removed from V and 5 bases from J, the gap between germline ends came to 9 bases. This CDR3 has 10 amino acids. Germline V gene lookup returns CDR1 SQVTM and CDR2 ANQGSEA. The CDR3 DNA reads as TGCAGCCCCGGAGGGGAGACCCAGTACTTC. It translates to CSPGGETQYF. Supplemented by reference TRBV29-1 and TRBJ2-5, the full variable domain reads SAVISQKPSRDICQRGTSLTIQCQVDSQVTMMFWYRQQPGQSLTLIATANQGSEATYESGFVIDKFPISRPNLTFSTLTVSNMSPEDSSIYLCSPGGETQYFGPGTRLLVL.

CDR3 region: CASSLRPGPTNEKLFF. The CDR3 DNA reads as TGTGCCAGCAGTTTACGGCCAGGGCCCACTAATGAAAAACTGTTTTTT. The genes are TRBV27 and TRBJ1-4; possibly TRBD1 for D (5 bases). Deletions cut 2 bases from V and 2 bases from J, with 12 bases between. From germline, CDR1 is MNHEY and CDR2 SMNVEV (reference sequence). The CDR3 runs 16 residues. The complete variable domain, with remaining parts taken from reference TRBV27 and TRBJ1-4, reads EAQVTQNPRYLITVTGKKLTVTCSQNMNHEYMSWYRQDPGLGLRQIYYSMNVEVTDKGDVPEGYKVSRKEKRNFPLILESPSPNQTSLYFCASSLRPGPTNEKLFFGSGTQLSVL.

V and J are TRBV27 and TRBJ2-7; TRBD1 matches at 12 bases. Germline CDR1 MNHEY, CDR2 SMNVEV (reference sequence). The CDR3 totals 14 residues. V dropped 6 bases and J dropped 6; count of bases not matched to a gene: 6. The CDR3 here is CASRPGQGAGEQYF. The CDR3 DNA sequence: TGTGCCAGCAGACCGGGACAGGGGGCCGGCGAGCAGTACTTC.

The genes are TRBV6-2 or TRBV6-3 and TRBJ2-5, with D possibly TRBD1 on 5 matching bases. The CDR3 sequence is 15 residues long. V was clipped by 0 bases and J by 4 bases, with 12 bases between them. Germline V gene lookup returns CDR1 MNHEY and CDR2 SVGEGT. The CDR3 reads CASSYSGALSETQYF. The DNA for the CDR3 is TGTGCCAGCAGTTACTCAGGGGCTTTGTCAGAGACCCAGTACTTC.

The chain employs TRBV16 and TRBJ2-1; no firm D call. In germline, CDR1 is KGHSY, CDR2 FQNENV. V gave up 0 bases and J gave up 0 bases, with 12 bases separating them. CDR3 length: 17 amino acids. CDR3 region: CASSQSKRLISYNEQFF. CDR3 bases: TGTGCCAGCAGCCAATCGAAGCGCCTGATCTCCTACAATGAGCAGTTCTTC.

The CDR3: CASSHGTGGQPQHF. For the CDR3, the DNA is TGTGCCAGCAGCCATGGGACAGGGGGTCAGCCCCAGCATTTT. This chain connects TRBV3-1 (or the pseudogene TRBV3-2) to TRBJ1-5, with 11 bases aligning to TRBD1. Looked up from germline, CDR1 is LGHDT and CDR2 is YNNKEL (reference sequence). This CDR3 is 14 amino acids long. J gave up 6 bases and V 3 bases, and 1 base lay outside the gene matches.

V gene TRBV18 combines with J gene TRBJ2-7, with D possibly being TRBD1 (6 bases). Per germline, CDR1 KGHSH and CDR2 LQKENI. This CDR3 has 13 amino acids. V was clipped by 2 bases and J by 4 bases, with 9 bases between them. CDR3 in amino acids: CASSPDRHYEQYF. As DNA, the CDR3 is TGTGCCAGCTCACCAGACAGGCATTACGAGCAGTACTTC.

This clone appeared a single time. The V call is TRBV7-2, the J call TRBJ2-2; no clear D. The V gene lost 5 bases and the J gene lost 2 bases, with 9 bases spanning the gap. Germline CDR1 is SGHTA and CDR2 is FQGNSA. The length of the CDR3 is 14 residues. The CDR3 region is CASSPVLNTGELFF. The CDR3 coding sequence is TGTGCCAGCAGCCCCGTTCTAAACACCGGGGAGCTGTTTTTT. The full variable domain, rest sourced from reference TRBV7-2 and TRBJ2-2, is GAGVSQSPSNKVTEKGKDVELRCDPISGHTALYWYRQSLGQGLEFLIYFQGNSAPDKSGLPSDRFSAERTGGSVSTLTIQRTQQEDSAVYLCASSPVLNTGELFFGEGSRLTVL.

The chain employs TRBV24-1 and TRBJ2-3, with D tentatively TRBD1 (5 bases). The V end was cut by 5 bases, the J end by 2 bases, with 10 bases between. The CDR3 is 14 residues long. Germline values: CDR1 KGHDR, CDR2 SFDVKD. CDR3 DNA: TGTGCCACCAGTGGCGCAGGGAACACAGATACGCAGTATTTT. Amino acids: CATSGAGNTDTQYF.

Worth noting for this clone: Other DNA sequences within the sample encode an identical CDR3. The chain employs TRBV19 and TRBJ1-4, with D perhaps matching TRBD1 (6 bases). V gave up 5 bases and J gave up 4 bases, with 14 bases separating them. This CDR3 has 15 amino acids. Germline-derived CDR1 and CDR2 are LNHDA and SQIVND (reference sequence). The CDR3 protein is CASSPRGRGNEKLFF. In DNA form, the CDR3 reads TGTGCCAGTAGTCCTAGGGGGAGGGGTAATGAAAAACTGTTTTTT.

The chain recombines TRBV5-1 with TRBJ1-1; 8 bases are shared with TRBD1. The V segment lost 4 bases and the J segment 4 bases; nucleotides outside the gene matches: 6. The CDR3 runs 14 residues. Germline loops: CDR1 SGHRS, CDR2 YFSETQ. The CDR3 DNA is TGCGCCAGCAGCCCTCGACAGGGGTCCACTGAAGCTTTCTTT. This translates into CASSPRQGSTEAFF.

The chain carries TRBV7-2 and TRBJ2-3; 12 bases fit TRBD2. V shed 5 bases, J shed 0 bases, and the junction held 9 bases outside the gene matches. Germline CDR1 is SGHTA and CDR2 is FQGNSA. The CDR3 has 18 residues. CDR3 protein: CASSQRRTSGTSTDTQYF. The CDR3 DNA reads as TGTGCCAGCAGCCAGAGGCGGACTAGCGGGACTAGCACAGATACGCAGTATTTT.

The CDR3 DNA reads TGTGCCAGCAGCTACCCCAGGGAGGCCCAGTACTTC. Translated, it gives CASSYPREAQYF. The chain links TRBV7-2 to TRBJ2-5; D possibly corresponds to TRBD2 (6 bases). V lost 4 bases and J 9 bases, leaving 12 bases between the germline ends. The CDR3 runs 12 residues. Per germline, CDR1 SGHTA and CDR2 FQGNSA.